These 29 T cell receptor beta chains came from one sample sequenced in a study of CD8+CD57+ T cells in acquired aplastic anemia. The template for TCR beta VDJ and CDR3 sequence profiling was genomic DNA. TCRdb re-analysed the reads in MiXCR, keeping a single row per CDR3 protein. The sample yields hundreds of thousands of distinct CDR3 sequences, 65% to 75% seen once. The sample comprised sorted CD4+, CD8+, or CD8+CD57+ T cells (not recorded which) from PBMCs. The receptors originated from a human donor in good health, serving as a control.

Concerning this clonotype itself: As the CDR3 is not closed by the conserved phenylalanine or tryptophan, this likely results from a read error. The DNA is omitted, as the CDR3 cannot be located on it reliably, and the CDR3 follows TCRdb's listing. The chain couples TRBV7-2 to TRBJ2-7; the D call of TRBD1 is as the table states it, not checked on the DNA. Germline-derived CDR1 and CDR2 are SGHTA and FQGNSA. The CDR3 spans 13 amino acids, including both terminal residues. The CDR3 sequence is CASSLVQGPARST.

The rearrangement uses TRBV29-1 and TRBJ1-2; possible D gene TRBD1, 6 bases. Trimming stripped 7 bases from V and 1 base from J, with 19 bases between. Germline-derived CDR1 and CDR2 are SQVTM and ANQGSEA. The CDR3 is made up of 15 amino acids. This chain's CDR3 is CSAQSQGPFNYGYTF. The CDR3 nucleotides are TGCAGCGCACAAAGCCAGGGGCCTTTTAACTATGGCTACACCTTC.

This clonotype was counted once. V and J are TRBV5-1 and TRBJ2-7; D remains ambiguous. The CDR3 has 12 amino acids. The V and J ends lost 3 bases and 6 bases respectively, with 10 bases between them. Per the germline V gene, CDR1 is SGHRS and CDR2 is YFSETQ. The CDR3 region is CASSWAQFEQYF. CDR3 nucleotides: TGCGCCAGCAGCTGGGCCCAATTCGAGCAGTACTTC.

The V and J genes are TRBV5-4 and TRBJ2-1; 8 nucleotides align to TRBD2. The CDR3 runs 13 residues. Germline lookup yields CDR1 SGHNT and CDR2 YYREEE (reference sequence). V was pared by 4 bases and J by 13 bases, with 10 bases of the junction left unmatched. The CDR3 coding sequence is TGTGCCAGCAGCCCTAGCGGGCCGGGGTTTCAGTTCTTC. Translated: CASSPSGPGFQFF.

The V and J genes are TRBV7-2 and TRBJ1-1; tentative D call: TRBD1 (5 bases). The CDR3 has 16 residues. Trimming took off 6 bases at V and 5 bases at J, with 22 bases between the two ends. Germline assignment: CDR1 SGHTA and CDR2 FQGNSA. CDR3 DNA sequence: TGTGCCAGCAGTCAGGATGGCCGTGGGGGATGGACTGAAGCTTTCTTT. Translated: CASSQDGRGGWTEAFF.

The chain carries TRBV7-6 and TRBJ2-3, with 12 bases lining up with TRBD2. Germline CDR1 and CDR2: SGHVS and FNYEAQ. This CDR3 is built from 15 residues. The CDR3, as DNA: TGTGCTGCTCCGCTAGCGGGGGGGCTCACAGATACGCAGTATTTT. Residues: CAAPLAGGLTDTQYF.

This clonotype has a count of ten or more. The chain links TRBV5-1 to TRBJ2-7; TRBD1 aligns across 9 bases. CDR1 is SGHRS, CDR2 YFSETQ, per germline. The CDR3 loop spans 15 amino acids. Trimming at V came to 0 bases and at J to 4 bases, leaving 5 bases not matched to a gene. The CDR3 spells CASSLVNRGPYEQYF. DNA of the CDR3: TGCGCCAGCAGCTTGGTGAACAGGGGGCCGTACGAGCAGTACTTC.

J is TRBJ1-1 and V is TRBV7-2; no definite D call. The CDR3 extends over 13 amino acids. Germline V CDR1 and CDR2: SGHTA, FQGNSA. V was trimmed by 7 bases and J by 11 bases, leaving 20 bases between them. CDR3 in amino acids: CASTRSSGLEAFF. As DNA, the CDR3 is TGTGCCAGCACCCGGTCCAGTGGGCTTGAGGCTTTCTTT.

This sequence joins TRBV12-3 or TRBV12-4 and TRBJ2-5; 8 bases align to TRBD1. V trimming: 6 bases; J trimming: 7 bases; junction bases outside the gene matches: 1. The CDR3 loop spans 11 amino acids. CDR3 region: CASRGTGTQYF. DNA of the CDR3: TGTGCCAGCAGGGGGACAGGGACCCAGTACTTC.

This clonotype was counted ten times or more. V gene TRBV20-1 combines with J gene TRBJ2-5; D gene ambiguous. CDR3 length: 14 amino acids. V was cut by 1 base and J by 3 bases, with 12 bases left in between. Germline V gene data show CDR1 as DFQATT and CDR2 as SNEGSKA (reference sequence). The CDR3 bases are TGCAGTGCTAGAGCCCCTGACCCCGAAGAGACCCAGTACTTC. This gives the protein CSARAPDPEETQYF.

The rearrangement links TRBV7-3 to TRBJ2-3, with D tentatively TRBD2 (5 bases). Trimming stripped 2 bases from V and 7 bases from J, with 16 bases between. This CDR3 comprises 15 residues. Looked up from germline, CDR1 is SGHTA and CDR2 is FQGTGA. The CDR3 is CASSLGSSYEHTQYF. CDR3 sequence (DNA): TGTGCCAGCAGCTTAGGGAGCAGTTACGAGCATACGCAGTATTTT. Using reference TRBV7-3 and TRBJ2-3 for the parts outside the CDR3, the full variable domain is GAGVSQTPSNKVTEKGKYVELRCDPISGHTALYWYRQSLGQGPEFLIYFQGTGAADDSGLPNDRFFAVRPEGSVSTLKIQRTERGDSAVYLCASSLGSSYEHTQYFGPGTRLTVL.

The V gene is TRBV2, the J gene TRBJ1-2; the D is unclear. The DNA matches TRBJ2-1 better at its end, which makes the J call doubtful. The CDR3 runs 13 residues. Germline V gene lookup returns CDR1 SNHLY and CDR2 FYNNEI. The CDR3 nucleotides read TGTGCCAGCAGTGGGATGGGCTTCAATGAGCAGTTCTTC. Amino acid sequence: CASSGMGFNEQFF.

The J gene is TRBJ2-1, the V gene TRBV24-1, with 13 bases aligning to TRBD2. CDR1 and CDR2 from the germline V gene are KGHDR and SFDVKD. The CDR3 runs to 17 residues. Unmatched junction bases numbered 11, after V lost 9 bases and J lost 4 bases. The CDR3 nucleotides are TGTGCCACCCCCAGGACTAGCGGGGGCACAGCGTACAATGAGCAGTTCTTC. Residues: CATPRTSGGTAYNEQFF.

This clonotype was seen at least ten times. The chain combines TRBV11-2 with TRBJ2-5; 8 bases match TRBD1. The CDR3 is 12 residues long. The V and J ends lost 10 bases and 5 bases, in that order; junction bases with no gene match: 6. CDR1 SGHAT and CDR2 FQNNGV come from the germline V gene. CDR3 nucleotide sequence: TGTGCCACCGGACAGGGTTTGGAGACCCAGTACTTC. It codes for CATGQGLETQYF.

This clonotype was seen repeatedly, ten times or more. The rearrangement joins TRBV12-3 or TRBV12-4 to TRBJ1-2; 10 nucleotides agree with TRBD1. The CDR3 is 17 amino acids. The trim removed 1 base at V and 8 bases at J, leaving 13 bases unmatched. The CDR3 DNA is TGTGCCAGCAGTTTAGAAATTTTAACGGGACAGGGGTTCGGCTACACCTTC. Protein sequence: CASSLEILTGQGFGYTF.

The CDR3 spells CASSTAGQETQYF. The CDR3 DNA is TGTGCCAGCTCAACAGCGGGGCAGGAGACCCAGTACTTC. The rearrangement links TRBV6-6 to TRBJ2-5, with TRBD2 identical over 7 bases. The CDR3 consists of 13 residues. Germline CDR1 is MNHNY and CDR2 is SVGAGI (reference sequence). J lost 5 bases, V lost 8 bases, and 8 bases had no gene match.

A single count supports this clonotype. A junction boundary mismatches the germline segment, possibly from a read error. The chain combines TRBV12-3 or TRBV12-4 with TRBJ2-3; D may be TRBD1 or TRBD2 (6 bases each). This CDR3 comprises 15 residues. The CDR3 sequence is CASSRGSGANVTPYF. The CDR3 DNA reads as TGTGCCAGCAGCCGAGGCTCGGGGGCCAACGTTACGCCGTATTTT.

This clonotype showed up many times. The chain recombines TRBV7-2 with TRBJ2-3; no definite D call. V shed 0 bases and J shed 6 bases, with 1 base lying between them. The CDR3 length is 11 residues. Germline CDR1 SGHTA, CDR2 FQGNSA. In DNA, the CDR3 is TGTGCCAGCAGCTTAGCCGATACGCAGTATTTT. Translated, it gives CASSLADTQYF.

At least ten counts were recorded for this clonotype. V and J are TRBV6-1 and TRBJ1-1; D is unclear. Germline CDR1 MNHNS, CDR2 SASEGT. The CDR3 is 12 residues long. Trimming removed 8 bases from V and 1 base from J, with 8 bases in between. The CDR3 region is CASLKENTEAFF. In DNA, the CDR3 is TGTGCCAGCCTCAAGGAGAACACTGAAGCTTTCTTT.

This clonotype has only one observation. The chain recombines TRBV29-1 with TRBJ2-7; D is possibly TRBD1 or TRBD2 (6 bases each). In germline, CDR1 is SQVTM, CDR2 ANQGSEA. Trimming removed 3 bases at V and 7 bases at J, with 16 bases between. The CDR3 runs 13 residues. The CDR3 DNA reads TGCAGCGTTGAGGGACAAACTAGCTATGAGCAGTACTTC. Protein: CSVEGQTSYEQYF.

The rearrangement uses TRBV20-1 and TRBJ2-3, with D hard to call. Germline V gene data show CDR1 as DFQATT and CDR2 as SNEGSKA (reference sequence). V lost 6 bases and J lost 0, with 10 bases in between. The CDR3 has 13 amino acids. CDR3 nucleotides: TGCAGTGCATACTACTTTAGCACAGATACGCAGTATTTT. It codes for CSAYYFSTDTQYF.

Many counts were recorded for this clonotype. The V gene is TRBV15, the J gene TRBJ1-6, with D uncertain. Trimming removed 3 bases at V and 0 bases at J, with 18 bases between. The CDR3 has 19 amino acids. Germline-derived CDR1 and CDR2 are LNHNV and YYDKDF (reference sequence). The CDR3 loop is CATSSRQARLSSYNSPLHF. The CDR3 DNA reads as TGTGCCACCAGCAGTCGCCAGGCCAGGCTCAGCTCCTATAATTCACCCCTCCACTTT.

With regard to this clonotype: Its ends do not fully match the called genes, so a read error is possible. The chain carries TRBV7-7 and TRBJ1-6; D unresolved. The germline gives CDR1 SSHAT, CDR2 FNYEAQ (reference sequence). The CDR3 spans 16 residues. The chain's CDR3 is CASSFEHNTEAFFLHF. The CDR3 nucleotides are TGTGCTAGCAGCTTCGAACACAACACTGAAGCTTTCTTTCTCCACTTT.

The rearrangement joins TRBV25-1 to TRBJ1-6; maybe TRBD1 (5 bases). Germline values: CDR1 MGHDK, CDR2 SYGVNS. This CDR3 has 11 residues. The CDR3 region is CGPGGSTPLHF. As DNA, the CDR3 is TGTGGACCCGGGGGGTCAACACCCCTCCACTTT.

Details on this clonotype: One junction end disagrees with the germline gene, perhaps due to a read error. The V call is TRBV7-2, the J call TRBJ1-1, with D possibly matching TRBD1 (5 bases). Germline V gene sequence: CDR1 SGHTA, CDR2 FQGNSA. The CDR3 consists of 13 residues. CDR3 residues: CASSISVKGSATF. The CDR3 bases are TGTGCCAGCAGTATCAGCGTGAAGGGGAGCGCTACTTTT.

J is TRBJ2-1 and V is TRBV20-1; D possibly corresponds to TRBD2 (6 bases). Between the trimmed V and J ends, which lost 6 bases and 7 bases, there was a span of 19 bases. This CDR3 has 14 amino acids. CDR1 is DFQATT and CDR2 is SNEGSKA in the germline V gene (reference sequence). CDR3 nucleotides: TGCAGTGCCGACACGGCGGGGAAAGAGAATGAGCAGTTCTTC. This translates into CSADTAGKENEQFF.

The V gene is TRBV6-1, the J gene TRBJ2-1; weak D call: TRBD1 (6 bases). Per germline, CDR1 MNHNS and CDR2 SASEGT. Trimming stripped 2 bases from V and 7 bases from J, with 15 bases between. The CDR3 runs 15 residues. The CDR3 DNA sequence: TGTGCCAGCAGTGAAAGGACAGAGGGATGGAATGAGCAGTTCTTC. It specifies CASSERTEGWNEQFF.

This clonotype was detected ten times or more. The gene calls are TRBV19 and TRBJ1-1; D not certain. The CDR3 loop spans 13 amino acids. Germline CDR1 is LNHDA and CDR2 is SQIVND (reference sequence). Trimming took off 3 bases at V and 3 bases at J, with 8 bases between the two ends. The CDR3 loop is CASSIRWDTEAFF. The DNA for the CDR3 is TGTGCCAGTAGTATTAGATGGGACACTGAAGCTTTCTTT.

The chain employs TRBV6-5 and TRBJ1-3, with D maybe TRBD1 (6 bases). The germline CDR1 and CDR2 sequences are MNHEY and SVGAGI. V lost 5 bases and J 4 bases, leaving 15 bases between the germline ends. The CDR3 consists of 15 residues. DNA for the CDR3: TGTGCCAGCAGTGAAGCACCGGGGGCCGGAAACACCATATATTTT. Translating gives CASSEAPGAGNTIYF.